This record covers a single T cell receptor (beta chain). Its matching antigen is unknown. The data were obtained in a study of T-cell reconstitution after alpha-beta-depleted transplantation in children. Study findings and constraints: Roughly two months post-transplant, alpha-beta T cells reportedly originated from several hundred graft clones that had expanded.

This sample's TCRbeta library carried unique molecular identifier barcodes. MiXCR was run by TCRdb on the PCR reads, yielding one entry per CDR3 protein. The sample shows more than 90,000 distinct CDR3 sequences, 10% to 13% of them seen only once. CDR1 is SGHTA, CDR2 FQGTGA, per germline. CDR3 size: 15 residues. The ends lost 1 base at V and 10 bases at J; junction bases unmatched: 10. Sequencing was performed on PBMCs, taken before TCRalphabeta/CD19-depleted stem cell transplant. The V call is TRBV7-3, the J call TRBJ2-5; 9 bases are a match to TRBD2. This TCR was sampled from a boy aged 2-9 years with acute lymphoblastic leukemia, due to receive a stem cell transplant. The CDR3 DNA is TGTGCCAGCAGCTTAATCCCTAGCGGGAAAGGTATCCAGTACTTC. The encoded protein is CASSLIPSGKGIQYF.